This entry features one T cell receptor beta chain sequence. The data were taken from a study of blood T cell repertoires in COVID-19. About the study: PBMCs, B-cell-depleted T cells, or T cells were the source of the cDNA or gDNA that made up the material.

Only in-frame clones appear in the TCRdb table, and some are missing; sequencing was by immunoSEQ multiplex PCR. The sample holds 90,000 to 150,000 clones, approximately 81% seen once. The origin of this receptor is a woman aged 80 or over with acute or convalescent COVID-19. The source material was peripheral blood.

DNA of the CDR3: TGTGCCAGCAGCCACACGCAGGGGATCCAAGAGACCCAGTACTTC. This codes for CASSHTQGIQETQYF. The genes are TRBV7-7 and TRBJ2-5; a weak D match, TRBD1 (6 bases). The germline gives CDR1 SSHAT, CDR2 FNYEAQ (reference sequence). The V end was cut by 5 bases, the J end by 1 base, with 14 bases between. The CDR3 runs 15 residues. The full variable domain, with the rest looked up from reference TRBV7-7 and TRBJ2-5, is GAGVSQSPRYKVTKRGQDVTLRCDPISSHATLYWYQQALGQGPEFLTYFNYEAQPDKSGLPSDRFSAERPEGSISTLTIQRTEQRDSAMYRCASSHTQGIQETQYFGPGTRLLVL.